Below are 5 T cell receptor beta chains sequenced from a single sample in a study of tumor and adjacent non-tumor tissue in lung cancer. The template was RNA from unsorted bulk tissue. The normal lung tissue was taken more than 3 cm from the tumor edge. A modified ARM-PCR protocol with three rounds of nested PCR amplified TCRbeta. TCRdb used MiXCR to reprocess the multiplex PCR reads, holding one entry per CDR3 protein. This table has approximately 66,000 distinct CDR3 sequences, around two thirds appearing once. The sequenced material came from distant non-tumor lung tissue. These receptors were collected from a man aged 70-80 years with non-small cell lung cancer.

In regard to this clonotype: The junction departs from the called germline gene at one end, perhaps through a read error. This chain links TRBV5-4 with TRBJ1-1; a weak D match, TRBD1 (6 bases). The germline CDR1 and CDR2 sequences are SGHNT and YYREEE (reference sequence). This CDR3 contains 13 residues. CDR3 sequence (DNA): TGTGCCAGCAGCCCCACAGGGCTCACTGCAGCTTTCTTT. This gives the protein CASSPTGLTAAFF.

The V gene is TRBV20-1, the J gene TRBJ1-1, with 7 nucleotides matching TRBD1. CDR1 is DFQATT and CDR2 is SNEGSKA in the germline V gene (reference sequence). The CDR3 is 16 residues long. After removal of 3 bases from V and 4 bases from J, the junction contained 14 bases not matched to a gene. CDR3 residues: CSASNRAGGPRTEAFF. The CDR3 DNA follows: TGCAGTGCTAGTAATCGGGCAGGGGGGCCTCGCACTGAAGCTTTCTTT.

Worth noting for this clonotype: A read error may account for a junction end that differs from germline. The chain carries TRBV30 and TRBJ2-3; 13 bases are a match to TRBD2. Germline CDR1 reads GTSNPN; CDR2 reads SVGIG (reference sequence). The CDR3 contains 17 residues. CDR3: CAWRGAFGTSGEDTRYF. The CDR3, as DNA: TGTGCCTGGAGGGGCGCATTCGGGACTAGCGGGGAAGATACGCGGTATTTT.

A word on this clonotype: A much bigger clone sits one base away, suggesting this may be a read error. The V gene is TRBV28, the J gene TRBJ2-1; no clear D. The CDR3 totals 12 residues. The germline gives CDR1 MDHEN, CDR2 SYDVKM. DNA of the CDR3: TGTGCCAACAGTTCCCTGGGTGGACCCCAGTTCTTC. Protein product: CANSSLGGPQFF.

As to this clonotype: A much larger clonotype is one base distant, so this may be a read error. Since no conserved phenylalanine or tryptophan closes the CDR3, a read error is the likely cause. This sequence joins TRBV6-6 and TRBJ1-1; D call uncertain. CDR3 size: 13 residues. Trimming pared 6 bases from V and 3 bases from J, leaving 11 bases between. Germline-derived CDR1 and CDR2 are MNHNY and SVGAGI (reference sequence). The CDR3: CASRMIGDTEAFL. The CDR3 DNA follows: TGTGCCAGCAGAATGATCGGAGACACTGAAGCTTTCTTG.